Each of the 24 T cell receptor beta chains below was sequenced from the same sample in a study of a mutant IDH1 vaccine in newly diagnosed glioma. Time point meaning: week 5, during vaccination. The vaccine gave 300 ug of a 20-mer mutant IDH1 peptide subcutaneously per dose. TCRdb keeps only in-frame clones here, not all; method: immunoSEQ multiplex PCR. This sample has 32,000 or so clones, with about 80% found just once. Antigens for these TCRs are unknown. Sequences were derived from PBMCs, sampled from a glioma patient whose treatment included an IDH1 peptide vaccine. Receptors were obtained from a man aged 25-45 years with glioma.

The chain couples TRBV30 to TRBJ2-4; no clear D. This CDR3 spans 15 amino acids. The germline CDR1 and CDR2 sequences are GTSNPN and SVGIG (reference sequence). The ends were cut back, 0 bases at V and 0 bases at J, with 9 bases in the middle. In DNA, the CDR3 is TGTGCCTGGAGTGTCTCGTTGGTAGCCAAAAACATTCAGTACTTC. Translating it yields CAWSVSLVAKNIQYF.

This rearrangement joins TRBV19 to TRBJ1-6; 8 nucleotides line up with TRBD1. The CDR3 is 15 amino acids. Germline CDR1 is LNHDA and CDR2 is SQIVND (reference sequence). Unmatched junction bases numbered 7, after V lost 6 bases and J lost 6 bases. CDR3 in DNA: TGTGCCAGTAGGACGGACAGGGTACTTAATTCACCCCTCCACTTT. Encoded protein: CASRTDRVLNSPLHF.

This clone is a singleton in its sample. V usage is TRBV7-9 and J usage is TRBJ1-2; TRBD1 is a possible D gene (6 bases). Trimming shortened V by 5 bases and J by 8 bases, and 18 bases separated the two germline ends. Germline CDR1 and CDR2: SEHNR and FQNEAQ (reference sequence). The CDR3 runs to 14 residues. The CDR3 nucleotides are TGTGCCAGCAGCCTCACAGGGAATCCTTTCGGCTACACCTTC. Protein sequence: CASSLTGNPFGYTF.

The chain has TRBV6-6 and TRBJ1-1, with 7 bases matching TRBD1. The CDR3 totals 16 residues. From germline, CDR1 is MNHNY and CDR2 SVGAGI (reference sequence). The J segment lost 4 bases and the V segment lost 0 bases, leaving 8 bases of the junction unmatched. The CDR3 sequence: CASSYSTGGGGTEAFF. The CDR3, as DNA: TGTGCCAGCAGTTACTCAACTGGAGGGGGCGGCACTGAAGCTTTCTTT.

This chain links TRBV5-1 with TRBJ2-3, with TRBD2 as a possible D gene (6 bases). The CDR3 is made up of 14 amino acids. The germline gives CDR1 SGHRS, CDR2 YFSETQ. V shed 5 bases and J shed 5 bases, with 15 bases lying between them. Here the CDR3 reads CASSSEGSGDTQYF. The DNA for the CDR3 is TGCGCCAGCAGTTCGGAGGGTAGCGGAGATACGCAGTATTTT.

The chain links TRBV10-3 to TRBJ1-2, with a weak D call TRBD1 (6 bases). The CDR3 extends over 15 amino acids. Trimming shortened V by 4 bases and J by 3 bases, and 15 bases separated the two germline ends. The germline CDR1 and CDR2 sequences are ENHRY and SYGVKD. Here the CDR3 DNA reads TGTGCCATCAGTGCGGGGGCCGTGAGGGACTATGGCTACACCTTC. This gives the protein CAISAGAVRDYGYTF.

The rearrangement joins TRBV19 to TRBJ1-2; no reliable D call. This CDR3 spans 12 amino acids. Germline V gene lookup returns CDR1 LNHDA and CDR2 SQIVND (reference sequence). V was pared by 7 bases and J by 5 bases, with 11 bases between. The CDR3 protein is CASKKGIYGYTF. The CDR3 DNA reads TGTGCCAGTAAAAAGGGAATATATGGCTACACCTTC.

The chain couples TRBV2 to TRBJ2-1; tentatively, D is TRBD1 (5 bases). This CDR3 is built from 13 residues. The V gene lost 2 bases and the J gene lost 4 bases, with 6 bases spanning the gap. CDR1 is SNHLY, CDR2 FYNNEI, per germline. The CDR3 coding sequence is TGTGCCAGCAGTGAATCAGGGTACAATGAGCAGTTCTTC. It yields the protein CASSESGYNEQFF.

This chain's CDR3 is CASSAPGQTSYEQYF. The CDR3 nucleotides read TGTGCCAGCAGTGCTCCGGGACAGACTTCCTACGAGCAGTACTTC. The rearrangement uses TRBV6-1 and TRBJ2-7, with TRBD1 identical over 7 bases. The length of the CDR3 is 15 residues. The V gene end was trimmed by 4 bases and the J gene end by 1 base; junction bases not matched to a gene: 7. The germline gives CDR1 MNHNS, CDR2 SASEGT.

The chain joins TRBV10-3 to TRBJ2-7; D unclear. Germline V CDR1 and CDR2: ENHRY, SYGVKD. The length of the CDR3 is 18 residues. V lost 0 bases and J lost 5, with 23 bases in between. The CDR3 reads CAISESGVRTPTFHEQYF. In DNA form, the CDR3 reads TGTGCCATCAGTGAGTCAGGTGTGAGAACACCTACTTTCCACGAGCAGTACTTC.

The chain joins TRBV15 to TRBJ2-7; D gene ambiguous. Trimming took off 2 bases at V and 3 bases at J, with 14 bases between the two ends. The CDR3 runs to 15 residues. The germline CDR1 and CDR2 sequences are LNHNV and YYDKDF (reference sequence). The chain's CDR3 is CATSRQRHGSYEQYF. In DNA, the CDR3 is TGTGCCACCAGCAGACAGCGTCACGGCAGCTACGAGCAGTACTTC.

CDR3 region: CASSPIGVAGYNEQFF. The CDR3 DNA follows: TGCGCCAGCAGCCCCATTGGGGTAGCGGGCTACAATGAGCAGTTCTTC. The rearrangement uses TRBV4-1 and TRBJ2-1; 7 bases agree with TRBD2. There are 16 residues in the CDR3. Germline lookup yields CDR1 MGHRA and CDR2 YSYEKL. Trimming took 4 bases from V and 3 from J; bases not matched to a gene: 9.

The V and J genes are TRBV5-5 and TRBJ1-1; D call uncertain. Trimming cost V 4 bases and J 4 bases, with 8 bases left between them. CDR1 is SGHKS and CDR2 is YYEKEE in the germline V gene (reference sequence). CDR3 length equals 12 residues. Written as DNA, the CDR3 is TGTGCCAGCAGCCAAGGGATCACTGAAGCTTTCTTT. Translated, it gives CASSQGITEAFF. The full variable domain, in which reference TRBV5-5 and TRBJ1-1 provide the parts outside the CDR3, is DAGVTQSPTHLIKTRGQQVTLRCSPISGHKSVSWYQQVLGQGPQFIFQYYEKEERGRGNFPDRFSARQFPNYSSELNVNALLLGDSALYLCASSQGITEAFFGQGTRLTVV.

For the CDR3, the DNA is TGTGCCAGCAGTGAATATGGGATGGGGAACAATGAGCAGTTCTTC. As protein: CASSEYGMGNNEQFF. This sequence joins TRBV25-1 and TRBJ2-1; D not resolved. The germline V gene encodes CDR1 MGHDK and CDR2 SYGVNS. V lost 0 bases and J lost 5, with 11 bases in between. This CDR3 contains 15 residues.

In nucleotides, the CDR3 is TGTGCCAGCAGCGGGACAGCTTGGGGGACCCAGTACTTC. Translating it yields CASSGTAWGTQYF. The chain uses TRBV7-2 and TRBJ2-5; 7 nucleotides align to TRBD1. This CDR3 spans 13 amino acids. V dropped 5 bases and J dropped 7; count of bases not matched to a gene: 7. Germline assignment: CDR1 SGHTA and CDR2 FQGNSA. Variable domain in full (rest from reference TRBV7-2 and TRBJ2-5): GAGVSQSPSNKVTEKGKDVELRCDPISGHTALYWYRQSLGQGLEFLIYFQGNSAPDKSGLPSDRFSAERTGGSVSTLTIQRTQQEDSAVYLCASSGTAWGTQYFGPGTRLLVL.

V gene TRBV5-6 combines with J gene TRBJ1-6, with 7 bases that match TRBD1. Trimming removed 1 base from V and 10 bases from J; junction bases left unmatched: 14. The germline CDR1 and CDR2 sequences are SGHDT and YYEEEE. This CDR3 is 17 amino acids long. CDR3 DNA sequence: TGTGCCAGCAGCTTGTATCCCGGACAGGTTTTAAAATCACCCCTCCACTTT. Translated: CASSLYPGQVLKSPLHF.

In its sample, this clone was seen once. The CDR3 DNA sequence: TGTGCCTGGGGCAGAAGGGGGGCGACCTATGGCTACACCTTC. This sequence encodes CAWGRRGATYGYTF. The rearrangement links TRBV30 to TRBJ1-2; D may be TRBD1 (6 bases). The ends were cut back, 5 bases at V and 4 bases at J, with 17 bases in the middle. This CDR3 contains 14 residues. The germline V gene has CDR1 GTSNPN and CDR2 SVGIG (reference sequence).

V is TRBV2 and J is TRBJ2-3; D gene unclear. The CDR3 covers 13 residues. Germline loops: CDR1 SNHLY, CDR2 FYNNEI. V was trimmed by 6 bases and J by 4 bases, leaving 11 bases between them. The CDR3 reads CASSPLAADTQYF. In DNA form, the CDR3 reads TGTGCCAGCAGCCCCCTCGCAGCAGATACGCAGTATTTT.

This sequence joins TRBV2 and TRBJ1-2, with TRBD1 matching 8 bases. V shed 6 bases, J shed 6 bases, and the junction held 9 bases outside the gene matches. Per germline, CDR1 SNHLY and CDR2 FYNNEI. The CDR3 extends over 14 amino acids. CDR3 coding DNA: TGTGCCAGCAGCCAGGGACAGGCGGCAAATGGCTACACCTTC. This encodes CASSQGQAANGYTF.

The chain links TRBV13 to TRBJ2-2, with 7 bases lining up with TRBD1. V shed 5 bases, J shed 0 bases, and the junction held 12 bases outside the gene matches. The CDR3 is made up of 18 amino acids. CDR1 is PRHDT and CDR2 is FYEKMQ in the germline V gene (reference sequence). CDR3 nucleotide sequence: TGTGCCAGCAGCCAGCTGGACAGGACCCTAGCGAACACCGGGGAGCTGTTTTTT. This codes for CASSQLDRTLANTGELFF.

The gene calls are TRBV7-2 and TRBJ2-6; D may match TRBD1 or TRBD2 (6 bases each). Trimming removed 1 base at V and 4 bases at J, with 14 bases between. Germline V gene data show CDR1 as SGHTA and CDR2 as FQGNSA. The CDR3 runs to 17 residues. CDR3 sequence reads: CASSLDRRGAGANVLTF. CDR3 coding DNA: TGTGCCAGCAGCTTAGATAGGAGGGGGGCCGGGGCCAACGTCCTGACTTTC.

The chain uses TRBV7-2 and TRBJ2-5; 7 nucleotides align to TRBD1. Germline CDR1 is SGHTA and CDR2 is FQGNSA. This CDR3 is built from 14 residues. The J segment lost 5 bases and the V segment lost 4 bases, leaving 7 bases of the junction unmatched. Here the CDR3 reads CASSSRQGPETQYF. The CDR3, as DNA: TGTGCCAGCAGCTCCAGACAGGGTCCGGAGACCCAGTACTTC.

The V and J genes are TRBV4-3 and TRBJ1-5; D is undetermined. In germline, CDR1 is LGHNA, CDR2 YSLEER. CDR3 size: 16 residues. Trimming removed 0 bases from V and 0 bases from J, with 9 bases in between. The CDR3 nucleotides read TGCGCCAGCAGCCAAGATTCGCGTTATAGCAATCAGCCCCAGCATTTT. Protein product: CASSQDSRYSNQPQHF.

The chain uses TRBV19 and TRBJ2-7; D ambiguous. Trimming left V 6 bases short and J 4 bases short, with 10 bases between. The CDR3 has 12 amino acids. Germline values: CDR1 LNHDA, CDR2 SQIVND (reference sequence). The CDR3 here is CASRGSQYEQYF. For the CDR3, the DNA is TGTGCCAGTAGGGGCAGTCAATACGAGCAGTACTTC. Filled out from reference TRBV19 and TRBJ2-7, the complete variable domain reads DGGITQSPKYLFRKEGQNVTLSCEQNLNHDAMYWYRQDPGQGLRLIYYSQIVNDFQKGDIAEGYSVSREKKESFPLTVTSAQKNPTAFYLCASRGSQYEQYFGPGTRLTVT.